This is a list of T cell receptor beta chains from one sample in a study of CD8+ T cells in alopecia areata. The protocol was immunoSEQ multiplex PCR, while the TCRdb copy is restricted to in-frame clones and leaves out a portion. The data hold about 150,000 clones, with more than 40% observed a single time. The specimen sequenced was CD4+ T cells sorted from blood. The receptor set was obtained from a human donor with alopecia areata. CDR3s include the opening cysteine and the closing phenylalanine or tryptophan. D genes are given only for firm matches. The size entry is marked missing in some rows and otherwise reads once, few, many or a size class.

len	d_gene	v_gene	j_gene	abundance	CDR3nt	CDR3aa
15	NA	TRBV5-4	TRBJ2-3	NA	TGTGCCAGCAGCTTGGACTCAAGCCCACGCGATACGCAGTATTTT	CASSLDSSPRDTQYF
13	NA	TRBV5-1	TRBJ2-1	few	TGCGCCAGCAGCCCCGGCTCTTACAATGAGCAGTTCTTC	CASSPGSYNEQFF
15	NA	TRBV29-1	TRBJ1-1	NA	TGCAGCGTTGAAGATCCGACGTTGAGGGATGATGAAGCTTTCTTT	CSVEDPTLRDDEAFF
13	TRBD1	TRBV11-2	TRBJ1-2	NA	TGTGCCAGCAGCTTGAGGACAGGGCCTGGCTACACCTTC	CASSLRTGPGYTF
12	NA	TRBV30	TRBJ2-1	NA	TGTGCCTGGAGTGTTCTGGGAGATGAGCAGTTCTTC	CAWSVLGDEQFF
17	TRBD1	TRBV4-1	TRBJ2-7	NA	TGCGCCAGCAGCCAAGCCGCGGGACAGGGCGGGGGCTACGAGCAGTACTTC	CASSQAAGQGGGYEQYF
12	NA	TRBV28	TRBJ1-2	NA	TGTGCCAGCTCCGAGCAAAACTATGGCTACACCTTC	CASSEQNYGYTF
14	NA	TRBV28	TRBJ1-5	few	TGTGCCAGCAAACTGGACGATAGCAATCAGCCCCAGCATTTT	CASKLDDSNQPQHF
9	NA	TRBV30	TRBJ1-2	NA	TGTGCCTGGGGGTATGGCTACACCTTC	CAWGYGYTF
13	TRBD1	TRBV6-5	TRBJ2-1	NA	TGTGCCAGCAGTCAACAGGGGAGTGGTGAGCAGTTCTTC	CASSQQGSGEQFF
14	NA	TRBV4-1	TRBJ2-3	NA	TGCGCCAGCAGCCAATCTCCCTCACCGGATACGCAGTATTTT	CASSQSPSPDTQYF
13	NA	TRBV7-8	TRBJ2-1	NA	TGTGCCAGCAGCTTACGGACCGTCAATGAGCAGTTCTTC	CASSLRTVNEQFF
18	TRBD2	TRBV4-2	TRBJ2-5	NA	TGTGCCAGCAGCCAAGAGGTAGCGGGAGGTCCCAGGTCGGAGACCCAGTACTTC	CASSQEVAGGPRSETQYF
15	NA	TRBV12-5	TRBJ2-5	few	TGTGCTAGTGGGCCACCGGGCCCAAAGGGAGAGACCCAGTACTTC	CASGPPGPKGETQYF
15	NA	TRBV27	TRBJ1-2	few	TGTGCCAGCAGTAACTCTGGGTTGGATCACTATGGCTACACCTTC	CASSNSGLDHYGYTF
12	TRBD1	TRBV6-1	TRBJ1-2	few	TGTGCCAGCAGGAGGACAGGGGAAGGCTACACCTTC	CASRRTGEGYTF
13	NA	TRBV29-1	TRBJ2-1	NA	TGCAGCGTTGAACGACAGACCTACAATGAGCAGTTCTTC	CSVERQTYNEQFF
13	NA	TRBV28	TRBJ2-7	NA	TGTGCCAGTCGCCCCAGGACCCTCTCCGAGCAGTACTTC	CASRPRTLSEQYF